This T cell receptor beta chain was sequenced in a study of lymphopenia after photon versus proton radiotherapy. Study-wide results and caveats: Larger post-nadir TCR diversity loss correlated inversely with survival in deceased patients. After the lymphocyte nadir, photon-treated repertoires showed oligoclonal expansion, especially of CD8+ Temra cells.

TCRdb keeps only in-frame clones here, not all; method: immunoSEQ multiplex PCR. The data show 60,000 or so clones, approximately 83% seen once. Germline values: CDR1 SGHTA, CDR2 FQGNSA. The CDR3 sequence is 16 residues long. V was pared by 3 bases and J by 2 bases, with 17 bases between. Remarks on this clone: The antigen is unknown.

V gene TRBV7-2 combines with J gene TRBJ2-7; possibly TRBD1 for D (6 bases). The clonotype was recovered from a man aged 35 to 55 with gastric cancer. The input for sequencing was peripheral blood, taken from a patient treated with photon-based radiotherapy. This chain's CDR3 is CASSFQGSGVAYEQYF. The CDR3 region has the DNA TGTGCCAGCAGCTTCCAGGGGTCTGGGGTCGCCTACGAGCAGTACTTC.